The 30 T cell receptor beta chains presented below share a single source sample, sequenced in a study of blood T cell repertoires in COVID-19 (dated by TCRdb to the early 2020s). The library was produced with the immunoSEQ multiplex PCR assay. TCRdb took this table from immuneACCESS and kept in-frame rearrangements with V and J called. Such tables lack part of the clones; where checked against another copy, unresolved V genes explain under half of the gap, and the rest is unexplained. A total of 250,000 or so clones appear in this sample, approximately 80% of them only once. The ten top clones hold about 4.8% of the sample. Sequenced: peripheral blood. The origin of the receptors is an older woman with acute or convalescent COVID-19.

The chain links TRBV15 to TRBJ2-7, with D possibly being TRBD1 (6 bases). The CDR3 is 18 amino acids. Germline assignment: CDR1 LNHNV and CDR2 YYDKDF (reference sequence). Deletions cut 0 bases from V and 6 bases from J, with 24 bases between. The CDR3 reads CATSRDPGHKWLFCEQYF. The CDR3 nucleotides read TGTGCCACCAGCAGAGACCCGGGACACAAGTGGCTTTTTTGCGAGCAGTACTTC.

The V gene is TRBV6-2 or TRBV6-3, the J gene TRBJ2-5; 11 bases line up with TRBD2. Unmatched junction bases numbered 10, after V lost 5 bases and J lost 2 bases. CDR1 is MNHEY, CDR2 SVGEGT, per germline. The CDR3 sequence is 17 residues long. The DNA of the CDR3 is TGTGCCAGCAGTACCCTAGCGGGGGGTCTATCTCAAGAGACCCAGTACTTC. Its protein product is CASSTLAGGLSQETQYF.

V is TRBV9 and J is TRBJ1-1; 9 bases are a match to TRBD1. This CDR3 spans 14 amino acids. CDR1 is SGDLS and CDR2 is YYNGEE in the germline V gene. V shed 4 bases and J 3 bases; nucleotides not matched to a gene: 4. CDR3 loop: CASSSRTGDTEAFF. As DNA, the CDR3 is TGTGCCAGCAGCTCTCGGACAGGGGACACTGAAGCTTTCTTT.

V usage is TRBV24-1 and J usage is TRBJ2-7; 8 nucleotides align to TRBD2. Trimming at V came to 3 bases and at J to 0 bases, leaving 3 bases not matched to a gene. Germline V gene data show CDR1 as KGHDR and CDR2 as SFDVKD. The CDR3 totals 15 residues. The CDR3 region is CATSDASGPSYEQYF. As DNA, the CDR3 is TGTGCCACCAGTGATGCTAGCGGGCCCTCCTACGAGCAGTACTTC.

The table lists this clone with a count of one. V is TRBV7-2 and J is TRBJ2-1; 12 bases are a match to TRBD1. V was clipped by 5 bases and J by 6 bases; unmatched bases: 17. The V gene's germline CDR1 is SGHTA and CDR2 FQGNSA. This CDR3 contains 19 residues. The CDR3 loop reads CASSHGTGGAFLNVNEQFF. The CDR3 region has the DNA TGTGCCAGCAGCCACGGGACAGGGGGCGCTTTCCTCAATGTCAATGAGCAGTTCTTC.

The rearrangement joins TRBV30 to TRBJ1-6, with a tentative D call TRBD1 (5 bases). CDR1 and CDR2 from the germline V gene are GTSNPN and SVGIG (reference sequence). The CDR3 consists of 15 residues. The V end lost 0 bases, the J end lost 4 bases, and 10 bases lay between the germline ends. Written as DNA, the CDR3 is TGTGCCTGGAGTGTACGGGGGACTTATAATTCACCCCTCCACTTT. Encoded protein: CAWSVRGTYNSPLHF. The entire variable domain, with the rest obtained from reference TRBV30 and TRBJ1-6, is as follows: SQTIHQWPATLVQPVGSPLSLECTVEGTSNPNLYWYRQAAGRGLQLLFYSVGIGQISSEVPQNLSASRPQDRQFILSSKKLLLSDSGFYLCAWSVRGTYNSPLHFGNGTRLTVT.

J is TRBJ2-7 and V is TRBV5-1; 7 bases line up with TRBD1. After removal of 1 base from V and 2 bases from J, the junction contained 6 bases not matched to a gene. Germline V gene data show CDR1 as SGHRS and CDR2 as YFSETQ. This CDR3 spans 15 amino acids. The CDR3 spells CASSLSGTDAYEQYF. CDR3 DNA: TGCGCCAGCAGCTTGTCCGGGACAGACGCCTACGAGCAGTACTTC.

This clone appeared a single time. This rearrangement joins TRBV21-1 to TRBJ1-3; the table names TRBD1, a call not compared with the DNA. TRBV21-1 is termed a pseudogene. The CDR3 totals 17 residues. CDR3 region: CASSKAGTGYTGNTIYF. The CDR3 nucleotides read TGTGCCAGCAGCAAAGCGGGGACAGGGTATACTGGAAACACCATATATTTT.

The genes are TRBV2 and TRBJ1-2, with D unresolved. V gave up 4 bases and J gave up 3 bases, with 6 bases separating them. This CDR3 spans 12 amino acids. CDR1 is SNHLY, CDR2 FYNNEI, per germline. CDR3 sequence: CASSVLDYGYTF. As DNA, the CDR3 is TGTGCCAGCAGTGTTTTAGACTATGGCTACACCTTC.

CDR3 sequence (DNA): TGTGCCAGCAGTTACCCCGGACAGGCCGCCTATGGCTACACCTTC. This codes for CASSYPGQAAYGYTF. The chain uses TRBV6-6 and TRBJ1-2, with TRBD1 matching over 7 bases. The length of the CDR3 is 15 residues. Germline V gene sequence: CDR1 MNHNY, CDR2 SVGAGI (reference sequence). V shed 2 bases and J 4 bases; nucleotides not matched to a gene: 7.

This clone was recorded only once. The chain couples TRBV5-1 to TRBJ2-2, with D tentatively TRBD1 (5 bases). The CDR3 is 16 residues long. Trimming left V 4 bases short and J 0 bases short, with 13 bases between. The germline gives CDR1 SGHRS, CDR2 YFSETQ. For the CDR3, the DNA is TGCGCCAGCAGCCAATGGGGCAGGTCGAACACCGGGGAGCTGTTTTTT. Protein sequence: CASSQWGRSNTGELFF. Based on the CDR3 plus reference TRBV5-1 and TRBJ2-2, the full variable domain is KAGVTQTPRYLIKTRGQQVTLSCSPISGHRSVSWYQQTPGQGLQFLFEYFSETQRNKGNFPGRFSGRQFSNSRSEMNVSTLELGDSALYLCASSQWGRSNTGELFFGEGSRLTVL.

Here the CDR3 reads CASSEDTNAFF. For the CDR3, the DNA is TGTGCCAGCAGTGAGGACACTAACGCTTTCTTT. V usage is TRBV2 and J usage is TRBJ1-1, with D perhaps TRBD1 (5 bases). The CDR3 sequence is 11 residues long. Deletions cut 3 bases from V and 11 bases from J, with 10 bases between. Germline CDR1 is SNHLY and CDR2 is FYNNEI.

This chain connects TRBV2 to TRBJ1-4, with D uncertain. The CDR3 extends over 15 amino acids. The germline V gene has CDR1 SNHLY and CDR2 FYNNEI. The germline V and J ends were trimmed by 8 bases and 5 bases, with 18 bases remaining between them. Here the CDR3 DNA reads TGTGCCAGCTTTAACACCGGGAGGGCGAATGAAAAACTGTTTTTT. Protein sequence: CASFNTGRANEKLFF.

The V gene is TRBV29-1, the J gene TRBJ2-5; perhaps TRBD1 as D (6 bases). Per germline, CDR1 SQVTM and CDR2 ANQGSEA. CDR3 length: 12 amino acids. V lost 7 bases, J lost 5 bases, and 14 bases lay in between. CDR3 region: CSAKQGRETQYF. The CDR3 coding sequence is TGCAGCGCTAAACAGGGACGGGAGACCCAGTACTTC.

This clone has only a few counts. The J gene is TRBJ1-2, the V gene TRBV20-1; D may be TRBD1 (6 bases). Trimming took 8 bases from V and 4 from J, leaving 20 bases between them. Germline V gene data show CDR1 as DFQATT and CDR2 as SNEGSKA (reference sequence). The CDR3 totals 14 residues. The CDR3 region is CSTSAREQGYGYTF. In DNA, the CDR3 is TGCAGTACGAGTGCCCGAGAACAGGGCTATGGCTACACCTTC.

The genes are TRBV7-8 and TRBJ1-4, with 9 positions matching TRBD1. The CDR3 loop spans 15 amino acids. With V trimmed by 5 bases and J by 3 bases, 4 bases remained unmatched. Germline-derived CDR1 and CDR2 are SGHVS and FQNEAQ. This CDR3 reads CASSQQGAANEKLFF. CDR3 nucleotide sequence: TGTGCCAGCAGCCAACAGGGGGCGGCTAATGAAAAACTGTTTTTT.

This clone was seen a few times. The J gene is TRBJ2-7, the V gene TRBV15; D call uncertain. The V end lost 0 bases, the J end lost 0 bases, and 6 bases lay between the germline ends. The CDR3 extends over 14 amino acids. From germline, CDR1 is LNHNV and CDR2 YYDKDF (reference sequence). CDR3 amino acids: CATSRDQSSYEQYF. CDR3 nucleotides: TGTGCCACCAGCAGAGATCAGTCCTCCTACGAGCAGTACTTC.

The chain employs TRBV10-3 and TRBJ1-5; TRBD1 matches at 7 bases. This CDR3 contains 13 residues. Trimming cost V 4 bases and J 5 bases; bases outside gene matches: 2. CDR1 and CDR2 from the germline V gene are ENHRY and SYGVKD. The CDR3 nucleotides are TGTGCCATCAGTGGACAGGGAGATCAGCCCCAGCATTTT. Translating gives CAISGQGDQPQHF.

The J gene is TRBJ1-6, the V gene TRBV7-9; tentatively, D is TRBD1 (6 bases). The CDR3 loop spans 14 amino acids. Trimming shortened V by 1 base and J by 11 bases, and 12 bases separated the two germline ends. Germline CDR1 SEHNR, CDR2 FQNEAQ (reference sequence). The CDR3 spells CASSLGGHQTPLHF. CDR3 sequence (DNA): TGTGCCAGCAGCTTAGGGGGACATCAAACACCCCTCCACTTT.

This clone was detected once. Here the CDR3 DNA reads TGTGCCAGCAGCCCTATGCTGTGGACTAATGAAAAACTGTTTTTT. Translating gives CASSPMLWTNEKLFF. The genes are TRBV14 and TRBJ1-4; D call uncertain. This CDR3 region has 15 residues. Germline V gene lookup returns CDR1 SGHDN and CDR2 FVKESK. Trimming stripped 4 bases from V and 2 bases from J, with 11 bases between.

The chain uses TRBV6-1 and TRBJ2-5; TRBD2 matches at 12 bases. V was pared by 1 base and J by 5 bases, with 11 bases of the junction left unmatched. CDR3 length: 18 amino acids. Looked up from germline, CDR1 is MNHNS and CDR2 is SASEGT. The CDR3 DNA follows: TGTGCCAGCAGTGAAGGGGTGCTAGCGGGGGGGCCAAGGGAGACCCAGTACTTC. Translation gives CASSEGVLAGGPRETQYF.

This clone appeared a few times. The chain recombines TRBV5-4 with TRBJ1-6, with D possibly matching TRBD1 (5 bases). Germline V gene sequence: CDR1 SGHNT, CDR2 YYREEE (reference sequence). The CDR3 loop spans 14 amino acids. V lost 4 bases, J lost 10 bases, and 15 bases lay in between. CDR3 sequence reads: CASSVTTRQSPLHF. The CDR3, as DNA: TGTGCCAGCAGCGTAACTACCCGACAGTCACCCCTCCACTTT. Variable domain in full (rest from reference TRBV5-4 and TRBJ1-6): ETGVTQSPTHLIKTRGQQVTLRCSSQSGHNTVSWYQQALGQGPQFIFQYYREEENGRGNFPPRFSGLQFPNYSSELNVNALELDDSALYLCASSVTTRQSPLHFGNGTRLTVT.

The rearrangement joins TRBV3-1 (or the pseudogene TRBV3-2) to TRBJ1-5; no firm D call. Germline V gene data show CDR1 as LGHDT and CDR2 as YNNKEL (reference sequence). This CDR3 region has 14 residues. V was trimmed by 1 base and J by 5 bases, leaving 9 bases between them. CDR3: CASSQGGNYQPQHF. For the CDR3, the DNA is TGTGCCAGCAGCCAAGGAGGGAATTATCAGCCCCAGCATTTT.

Comment on this clone: This sample includes further DNA sequences coding for the same CDR3. J is TRBJ1-5 and V is TRBV15; D is ambiguous. Germline values: CDR1 LNHNV, CDR2 YYDKDF (reference sequence). The V end lost 1 base, the J end lost 1 base, and 5 bases lay between the germline ends. CDR3 length: 14 amino acids. The CDR3 spells CATSRAGSNQPQHF. The CDR3 DNA is TGTGCCACCAGCAGAGCGGGGAGCAATCAGCCCCAGCATTTT.

V and J are TRBV30 and TRBJ1-1; 9 positions agree with TRBD1. J lost 4 bases, V lost 5 bases, and 8 bases had no gene match. This CDR3 comprises 14 residues. Germline V gene data show CDR1 as GTSNPN and CDR2 as SVGIG (reference sequence). The CDR3 nucleotides read TGTGCCTGGGGTCCAGGACAGGGGTTCACTGAAGCTTTCTTT. Translated: CAWGPGQGFTEAFF.

The chain employs TRBV11-3 and TRBJ2-1; 12 bases fit TRBD2. There are 17 residues in the CDR3. Germline assignment: CDR1 SGHNT and CDR2 YENEEA. V lost 9 bases to trimming and J lost 0 bases; unmatched junction nucleotides: 9. CDR3 loop: CARKGLAGLFSYNEQFF. The CDR3 DNA follows: TGTGCCAGAAAGGGACTAGCGGGCCTCTTCTCCTACAATGAGCAGTTCTTC.

The CDR3 reads CASSSTDREQFF. CDR3 in DNA: TGTGCCAGCAGCAGTACTGACAGGGAGCAGTTCTTC. This chain joins TRBV7-6 and TRBJ2-1, with D possibly matching TRBD1 (6 bases). Trimming cost V 5 bases and J 10 bases, with 12 bases left between them. The CDR3 runs to 12 residues. Germline V CDR1 and CDR2: SGHVS, FNYEAQ.

The gene calls are TRBV27 and TRBJ2-1; TRBD1 aligns across 8 bases. Germline trimming cut 3 bases from V and 4 bases from J; bases unmatched to any gene: 5. This CDR3 region has 15 residues. The germline CDR1 and CDR2 sequences are MNHEY and SMNVEV (reference sequence). CDR3 coding DNA: TGTGCCAGCAGTTTCGGACAGGGCCAATACAATGAGCAGTTCTTC. Amino acids: CASSFGQGQYNEQFF.

The rearrangement joins TRBV11-2 to TRBJ1-2, with 8 bases identical to TRBD1. The germline V gene has CDR1 SGHAT and CDR2 FQNNGV. The CDR3 extends over 16 amino acids. The V gene end was trimmed by 0 bases and the J gene end by 4 bases; junction bases not matched to a gene: 7. The CDR3 sequence is CASSLERTGSFYGYTF. The CDR3 DNA reads as TGTGCCAGCAGCTTAGAGAGGACAGGGTCGTTCTATGGCTACACCTTC.

The chain uses TRBV10-1 and TRBJ2-7, with TRBD1 matching over 7 bases. The trim removed 6 bases at V and 5 bases at J, leaving 13 bases unmatched. The length of the CDR3 is 15 residues. Germline CDR1 and CDR2: WNHNN and SYGVQD (reference sequence). CDR3 sequence (DNA): TGCGCCAGCAGAGGTAACAGGGGATTTTACGACGAGCAGTACTTC. This codes for CASRGNRGFYDEQYF.